Sequencing of this TCR beta chain was carried out in a study of blood T cells in healthy people across ages. Whole-study findings and limits: Roughly linear declines in TCR beta diversity per million T cells occurred with age.

Then a second PCR, running about 7 to 11 cycles, was carried out with a sample-barcoded 5' primer and a J-beta primer mix. From the 5' RACE reads, TCRdb called clonotypes with MiXCR, one entry per CDR3 protein. The data contain more than 900,000 distinct CDR3 sequences, 25% to 30% of them singletons. The germline CDR1 and CDR2 sequences are SGHVS and FQNEAQ. The CDR3 contains 18 residues. V lost 2 bases to trimming and J lost 0 bases, with 14 bases between them. As to this clonotype: Its target is not known.

These data were also filed under a second study, of T cells of mothers and their children.

The sample consisted of blood. The chain links TRBV7-8 to TRBJ2-6; D is possibly TRBD1 (5 bases). The TCR originated in a middle-aged woman in good health. The CDR3 DNA reads TGTGCCAGCAGCTTAATCGTGACGGACATCTCTGGGGCCAACGTCCTGACTTTC. This sequence encodes CASSLIVTDISGANVLTF. Complete variable domain (other parts from reference TRBV7-8 and TRBJ2-6): GAGVSQSPRYKVAKRGQDVALRCDPISGHVSLFWYQQALGQGPEFLTYFQNEAQLDKSGLPSDRFFAERPEGSVSTLKIQRTQQEDSAVYLCASSLIVTDISGANVLTFGAGSRLTVL.